This T cell receptor beta chain was sequenced during a study of T cell repertoires in cytomegalovirus infection. The study's findings and limits: Clonotype analysis showed dominance of the ex vivo response by HLA-C-restricted CMV-specific TCR beta clonotypes.

MiXCR, run by TCRdb on the reads, gives a single entry per CDR3 protein. The sample has 200,000 or so distinct CDR3 sequences, roughly 30% seen once. With 0 bases removed from V and 2 bases from J, the gap between germline ends came to 11 bases. The CDR3 has 15 amino acids. Germline CDR1 reads SGHRS; CDR2 reads YFSETQ. Note on this clonotype: Its antigen is not known.

Material for sequencing was PBMCs. The chain joins TRBV5-1 to TRBJ1-1; no clear D gene. This receptor was identified in a human donor in good health (CMV status not recorded). Some clones in this sample may be carry-over from other donors' samples. CDR3 coding DNA: TGCGCCAGCAGCTTGGCCTCGAACGTAAACACTGAAGCTTTCTTT. Protein sequence: CASSLASNVNTEAFF.